The rows below give T cell receptor beta chains drawn from one sample of a study of neurological immune-mediated disorders. Via MiXCR, TCRdb re-called the 5' RACE reads, giving one row per CDR3 protein. The repertoire holds under 45,000 distinct CDR3 sequences, with roughly a fifth as singletons. Sequencing was done on a sample of PBMCs. The receptors were sampled from a man between 60 and 75 years old with HTLV-1-associated myelopathy (HAM/TSP). CDR3s include the opening cysteine and the closing phenylalanine or tryptophan.

TRBJ2-1 | TRBV27 | CASSLRLGDNEQFF
TRBJ2-7 | TRBV12-3/TRBV12-4 | CASSLGTTYEQYF
TRBJ1-2 | TRBV29-1 | CSVWGSGGYTF
TRBJ2-5 | TRBV5-6 | CASNRGLRETQYF
TRBJ2-5 | TRBV28 | CASSSSGSPRETQYF
TRBJ2-3 | TRBV20-1 | CSASGRDTQYF
TRBJ2-3 | TRBV5-6 | CASSFAGGSTDTQYF
TRBJ1-6 | TRBV4-1 | CASSQVDRPPLHF
TRBJ1-2 | TRBV12-3/TRBV12-4 | CASKQTRGPNYGYTF
TRBJ2-1 | TRBV5-1 | CASSDSGTRYNEQFF
TRBJ2-3 | TRBV20-1 | CSARVRGASGGQSTDTQYF
TRBJ1-2 | TRBV24-1 | CATSDPPRGSGYTF
TRBJ2-3 | TRBV7-3 | CANPRDRVDTGADTQYF
TRBJ1-1 | TRBV20-1 | CSARIGGDTEAFF
TRBJ1-1 | TRBV19 | CASSLGRIGPRSEAFF
TRBJ2-1 | TRBV5-1 | CASSLALNEQFF
TRBJ2-2 | TRBV6-4 | CASRRTSGDTGELFF
TRBJ1-2 | TRBV5-1 | CASRIGYRPAFGYTF
TRBJ2-1 | TRBV5-1 | CASSPNGSGGEQFF
TRBJ2-3 | TRBV7-9 | CASSHAGDTQYF
TRBJ1-1 | TRBV5-1 | CASSLTGTISTEAFF
TRBJ1-1 | TRBV7-8 | CASSGRLNTEAFF
TRBJ1-2 | TRBV18 | CASSASRETKNGYTF
TRBJ2-1 | TRBV5-1 | CASRRGQGADNEQFF
TRBJ2-5 | TRBV29-1 | CSVEGQGGETQYF
TRBJ1-2 | TRBV12-3/TRBV12-4 | CASSLSYDRGRYGYTF
TRBJ2-1 | TRBV5-1 | CASSLSGNGYNEQFF
TRBJ1-1 | TRBV10-3 | CAICLVPNTEAFF
TRBJ2-3 | TRBV5-5 | CASSLAGSGGLAGSEDTQYF
TRBJ2-1 | TRBV27 | CASSLGGRGYEQFF